Here is one TCR beta chain with its context. In the original processing: Amplification from reference gene primers served as the basis for estimated nucleated cell counts. The protocol was immunoSEQ multiplex PCR, while the TCRdb copy is restricted to in-frame clones and leaves out a portion. Clonal size and the V and J genes are those of that table, whereas D and trimming came from the DNA. The table has 150,000 to 200,000 clones, roughly 80% seen once. These data originate in a study of blood T cell repertoires in COVID-19. In the study overall: PBMCs, B-cell-depleted T cells, or T cells provided the cDNA or gDNA that made up the material.

Followed longitudinally, the Seattle patients had been enrolled during active infection. Germline CDR1 and CDR2: MGHRA and YSYEKL. This CDR3 spans 12 amino acids. V lost 4 bases to trimming and J lost 7 bases, with 9 bases between them. The sequence derives from an older woman with COVID-19, enrolled during active disease. The chain carries TRBV4-1 and TRBJ2-3; tentatively, D is TRBD1 (5 bases). Material for sequencing was peripheral blood. The CDR3 here is CASSPGQNTQYF. The CDR3 nucleotides are TGCGCCAGCAGCCCCGGACAAAATACGCAGTATTTT.